This T cell receptor (beta chain) is drawn from a study of control samples from healthy donors and cancer patients. The method was immunoSEQ multiplex PCR; TCRdb's version includes in-frame clones alone and lacks a portion of them. The sample contains fewer than 200,000 clones, approximately 92% of which appear only once. CDR3 size: 14 residues. V was cut by 2 bases and J by 9 bases, with 17 bases left in between. Germline V gene lookup returns CDR1 GTSNPN and CDR2 SVGIG (reference sequence). The chain recombines TRBV30 with TRBJ1-3; tentatively, D is TRBD1 (5 bases). The sequencing sample was made of blood. The TCR was taken from a man between 18 and 29 years old in good health. CDR3 amino acids: CAWSPLKGEGTIYF. DNA of the CDR3: TGTGCCTGGAGTCCATTAAAAGGGGAAGGCACCATATATTTT.